The 8 T cell receptor beta chains below were found in one sample sequenced in a study of blood T cell repertoires in COVID-19. Sequencing was performed with immunoSEQ multiplex PCR; in TCRdb, only in-frame clones are kept and a portion is missing. The data contain 100,000 to 150,000 clones, roughly three quarters of them singletons. Sequences were obtained from peripheral blood. The receptors shown here come from a woman aged 70-85 years with acute or convalescent COVID-19.

This clone was seen a few times. The chain is built from TRBV5-1 and TRBJ2-3, with D unclear. Per germline, CDR1 SGHRS and CDR2 YFSETQ. V was clipped by 0 bases and J by 4 bases, with 12 bases between them. The CDR3 sequence is 15 residues long. The CDR3 bases are TGCGCCAGCAGCTTGGGCGGATCGGTGTCAGATACGCAGTATTTT. It is translated as CASSLGGSVSDTQYF.

The sample holds a few counts of this clone. This sequence joins TRBV11-3 and TRBJ2-1, with TRBD1 matching over 8 bases. With V trimmed by 4 bases and J by 3 bases, 5 bases remained unmatched. The CDR3 consists of 15 residues. The germline V gene has CDR1 SGHNT and CDR2 YENEEA. The chain's CDR3 is CASSSGQVGYNEQFF. Written as DNA, the CDR3 is TGTGCCAGCAGCTCGGGACAGGTAGGCTACAATGAGCAGTTCTTC. The full variable domain, with the rest looked up from reference TRBV11-3 and TRBJ2-1, is EAGVVQSPRYKIIEKKQPVAFWCNPISGHNTLYWYLQNLGQGPELLIRYENEEAVDDSQLPKDRFSAERLKGVDSTLKIQPAELGDSAVYLCASSSGQVGYNEQFFGPGTRLTVL.

The J gene is TRBJ1-1, the V gene TRBV4-3; TRBD1 might be the D (5 bases). V was cut by 6 bases and J by 1 base, with 9 bases left in between. This CDR3 spans 13 amino acids. Germline V lookup: CDR1 LGHNA, CDR2 YSLEER. Here the CDR3 reads CASRSQANTEAFF. The CDR3 DNA follows: TGCGCCAGCAGATCACAGGCGAACACTGAAGCTTTCTTT.

V is TRBV25-1 and J is TRBJ2-7; 8 positions match TRBD1. The V gene end was trimmed by 10 bases and the J gene end by 2 bases; junction bases not matched to a gene: 13. Germline V gene sequence: CDR1 MGHDK, CDR2 SYGVNS. The CDR3 has 15 residues. The DNA for the CDR3 is TGTGCCACTCTACCCCGGACAGGGTTAACCTACGAGCAGTACTTC. Amino acids: CATLPRTGLTYEQYF.

This clone was recorded a few times. The V gene is TRBV6-5, the J gene TRBJ1-2; tentative D call: TRBD1 (6 bases). The CDR3 has 13 amino acids. Germline assignment: CDR1 MNHEY and CDR2 SVGAGI. Trimming took 8 bases from V and 7 from J, leaving 17 bases between them. CDR3 loop: CASRATTGGGYTF. In nucleotides, the CDR3 is TGTGCCAGCCGGGCCACGACAGGAGGTGGCTACACCTTC.

The rearrangement uses TRBV6-1 and TRBJ1-1, with D unclear. CDR3 size: 14 residues. Germline V gene sequence: CDR1 MNHNS, CDR2 SASEGT. Trimming took off 0 bases at V and 8 bases at J, with 13 bases between the two ends. The CDR3 is CASSEALRVSEAFF. For the CDR3, the DNA is TGTGCCAGCAGTGAAGCGCTTCGGGTTTCCGAAGCTTTCTTT.

This clone has a handful of counts. The chain combines TRBV6-5 with TRBJ1-3; 8 bases align to TRBD1. V was clipped by 5 bases and J by 2 bases; unmatched bases: 2. CDR3 size: 14 residues. In germline, CDR1 is MNHEY, CDR2 SVGAGI. This chain's CDR3 is CASSTDRAGNTIYF. The CDR3, as DNA: TGTGCCAGCAGTACGGACAGGGCTGGAAACACCATATATTTT.

V gene TRBV2 combines with J gene TRBJ2-5, with TRBD1 as a possible D gene (7 bases). The CDR3 loop spans 14 amino acids. Trimming removed 8 bases from V and 0 bases from J, with 13 bases in between. Per the germline V gene, CDR1 is SNHLY and CDR2 is FYNNEI. CDR3 nucleotide sequence: TGTGCCAGCGGCGCGGGACAGCACCAAGAGACCCAGTACTTC. As protein: CASGAGQHQETQYF.